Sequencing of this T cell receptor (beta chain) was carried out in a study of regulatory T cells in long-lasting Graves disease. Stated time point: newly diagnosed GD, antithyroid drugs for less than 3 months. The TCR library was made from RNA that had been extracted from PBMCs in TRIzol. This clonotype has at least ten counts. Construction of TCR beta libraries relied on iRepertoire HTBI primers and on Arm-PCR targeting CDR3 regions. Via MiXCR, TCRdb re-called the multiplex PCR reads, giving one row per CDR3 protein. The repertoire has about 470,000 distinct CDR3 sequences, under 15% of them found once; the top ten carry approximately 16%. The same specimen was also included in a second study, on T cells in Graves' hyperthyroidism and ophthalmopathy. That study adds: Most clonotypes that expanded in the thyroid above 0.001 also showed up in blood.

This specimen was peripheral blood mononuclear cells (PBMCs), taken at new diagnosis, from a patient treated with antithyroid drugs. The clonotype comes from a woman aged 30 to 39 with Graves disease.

CDR3 loop: CASSLRLAERSYNEQFF. The CDR3 bases are TGTGCCAGCAGTTTACGGCTAGCGGAACGCTCCTACAATGAGCAGTTCTTC. This chain connects TRBV12-3 or TRBV12-4 to TRBJ2-1, with 7 bases that match TRBD2. After removal of 2 bases from V and 0 bases from J, the junction contained 7 bases not matched to a gene. The CDR3 sequence is 17 residues long.